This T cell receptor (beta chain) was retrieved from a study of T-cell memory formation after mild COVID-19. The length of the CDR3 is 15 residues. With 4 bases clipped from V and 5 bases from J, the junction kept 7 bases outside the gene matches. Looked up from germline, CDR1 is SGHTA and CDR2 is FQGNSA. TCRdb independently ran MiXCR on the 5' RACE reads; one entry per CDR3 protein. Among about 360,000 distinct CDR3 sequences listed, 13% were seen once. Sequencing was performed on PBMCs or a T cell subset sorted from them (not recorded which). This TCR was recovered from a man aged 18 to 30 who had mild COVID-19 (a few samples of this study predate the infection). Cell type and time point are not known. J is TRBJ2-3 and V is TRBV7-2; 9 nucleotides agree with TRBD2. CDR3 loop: CASSSVAGVQDTQYF. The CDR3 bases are TGTGCCAGCAGCTCTGTAGCGGGGGTTCAAGATACGCAGTATTTT.